Sequencing of this TCR beta chain was carried out in a study of cytomegalovirus exposure and HLA in healthy donors. PCR primers comprised 60 Vbeta and 13 Jbeta primers. TCRdb's table, derived via immunoSEQ multiplex PCR, lists solely in-frame clones and lacks some. Altogether roughly 120,000 clones are present, roughly 68% being singletons, with the ten largest covering roughly 2.2%. V lost 7 bases, J lost 5 bases, and 7 bases stayed unmatched. The CDR3 sequence is 14 residues long. From germline, CDR1 is MNHNY and CDR2 SVGAGI (reference sequence). The TCR was taken from a woman in her 30s in good health and CMV-seronegative. The sequencing sample was made of PBMCs. This sequence joins TRBV6-6 and TRBJ1-5; TRBD1 agrees at 8 bases. Here the CDR3 reads CASTPGGRDQPQHF. The CDR3 DNA reads TGTGCCAGCACCCCAGGGGGCCGAGATCAGCCCCAGCATTTT.